Listed below are T cell receptor beta chains from one sample, sequenced in a study of blood T cell repertoires in COVID-19. The repertoire was sequenced with immunoSEQ multiplex PCR; TCRdb's copy has only in-frame clones and lacks some. The sample yields 130,000 to 150,000 clones, approximately 90% seen once. Sequencing was done on a sample of PBMCs or T cells enriched from blood (not recorded which). These receptors all come from a woman in her 30s with acute COVID-19. The CDR3 runs from the conserved cysteine through the conserved F or W. The D gene is left open where the match is weak. Only some rows state a clone size, as once, few, many or a class for expanded clones.

CDR3	DNA	size	V	J	D
CASSFAGTSYEQYF	TGTGCCAGCAGCTTTGCCGGGACATCCTACGAGCAGTACTTC	-	TRBV7-8	TRBJ2-7	-
CASSVGENEQFF	TGTGCCAGCAGCGTAGGGGAGAATGAGCAGTTCTTC	once	TRBV9	TRBJ2-1	-
CASSLIIGVAGGGTGELFF	TGTGCCAGCAGCTTAATAATTGGTGTAGCGGGAGGCGGTACCGGGGAGCTGTTTTTT	-	TRBV7-9	TRBJ2-2	TRBD2
CARGASGTHEQYF	TGTGCCAGGGGGGCTAGCGGGACCCACGAGCAGTACTTC	-	TRBV19	TRBJ2-7	TRBD2
CASSPLQVSWVTEAFF	TGTGCCAGCTCACCACTACAGGTTTCTTGGGTCACTGAAGCTTTCTTT	-	TRBV18	TRBJ1-1	-
CASSLAGGGLNYEQYF	TGTGCCAGCAGCTTGGCAGGGGGCGGGCTTAACTACGAGCAGTACTTC	-	TRBV5-4	TRBJ2-7	TRBD1
CASSFPGQGIDGYTF	TGTGCCAGCAGCTTCCCCGGGCAGGGGATAGATGGCTACACCTTC	-	TRBV5-4	TRBJ1-2	-
CASSARTGNYGYTF	TGTGCCAGCAGTGCTAGGACAGGAAACTATGGCTACACCTTC	few	TRBV2	TRBJ1-2	TRBD1
CASSFRLAGGPGDTQYF	TGTGCCAGCAGCTTTAGACTAGCGGGAGGGCCGGGGGATACGCAGTATTTT	-	TRBV7-8	TRBJ2-3	TRBD2
CASSLQGRTEAFF	TGTGCCAGCAGCCTACAGGGACGGACTGAAGCTTTCTTT	-	TRBV14	TRBJ1-1	-
CASSPRPGSNTEAFF	TGTGCCAGCTCACCCCGTCCGGGGTCCAACACTGAAGCTTTCTTT	-	TRBV18	TRBJ1-1	-
CASSLFSRQGAWGYTF	TGTGCCAGCAGCTTATTCTCAAGGCAGGGGGCGTGGGGCTACACCTTC	-	TRBV7-2	TRBJ1-2	TRBD1
CASSLSSPRGAYEQYF	TGTGCCAGCAGTTTATCGTCACCCCGCGGAGCCTACGAGCAGTACTTC	-	TRBV27	TRBJ2-7	-
CASSLSRPNYGYTF	TGTGCCAGCAGCTTAAGCAGGCCGAACTATGGCTACACCTTC	-	TRBV11-1	TRBJ1-2	-
CASSLTGSFNYGYTF	TGTGCCAGCAGTTTAACGGGATCCTTTAACTATGGCTACACCTTC	-	TRBV28	TRBJ1-2	-
CATAQTGTSNEKLFF	TGTGCCACGGCCCAGACAGGGACCTCTAATGAAAAACTGTTTTTT	-	TRBV15	TRBJ1-4	TRBD1
CASSREGTGDNEQFF	TGTGCCAGCAGCCGGGAGGGTACGGGGGACAATGAGCAGTTCTTC	-	TRBV11-3	TRBJ2-1	TRBD2
CASRPGQASTNEKLFF	TGTGCCAGCAGACCTGGACAGGCATCAACTAATGAAAAACTGTTTTTT	-	TRBV2	TRBJ1-4	TRBD1
CASRSSGGINEKLFF	TGTGCCAGCAGATCCTCAGGGGGCATTAATGAAAAACTGTTTTTT	-	TRBV27	TRBJ1-4	TRBD1
CASSLEGGDYSNQPQHF	TGTGCCAGCAGCCTAGAGGGAGGGGACTATAGCAATCAGCCCCAGCATTTT	-	TRBV28	TRBJ1-5	-
CASSPTGAAGSNQPQHF	TGTGCCAGCAGTCCGACAGGGGCGGCGGGAAGCAATCAGCCCCAGCATTTT	-	TRBV28	TRBJ1-5	TRBD1
CATSRQGSSYEQYF	TGTGCCACCAGCAGACAGGGGAGCTCCTACGAGCAGTACTTC	-	TRBV15	TRBJ2-7	-
CASSLVQGLYYEQYF	TGCGCCAGCAGCTTGGTACAGGGATTATACTACGAGCAGTACTTC	-	TRBV5-1	TRBJ2-7	-
CASTPGGTRSSDYGYTF	TGTGCCAGCACCCCGGGAGGGACCCGCTCCTCGGACTATGGCTACACCTTC	-	TRBV2	TRBJ1-2	-
CASSIGQGNAEAFF	TGTGCCAGCAGTATTGGACAGGGGAACGCTGAAGCTTTCTTT	-	TRBV9	TRBJ1-1	TRBD1
CSVEEDRYQPQHF	TGCAGCGTTGAAGAGGACAGATATCAGCCCCAGCATTTT	-	TRBV29-1	TRBJ1-5	-
CASSLVGTGGLAFF	TGTGCCAGCAGCTTAGTTGGGACAGGGGGCCTTGCGTTCTTC	-	TRBV11-2	TRBJ2-1	TRBD1
CASSLGTGTNTEAFF	TGCGCCAGCAGCTTGGGGACAGGGACGAACACTGAAGCTTTCTTT	-	TRBV5-1	TRBJ1-1	TRBD1
CASSLQTGCNEQYF	TGTGCCAGCAGCTTGCAGACAGGCTGTAACGAGCAGTACTTC	-	TRBV21-1	TRBJ2-7	-
CASSLAGGASYEQYF	TGTGCCAGCAGCTTAGCGGGGGGGGCCTCCTACGAGCAGTACTTC	-	TRBV7-6	TRBJ2-7	-
CASSVGGRADTQYF	TGTGCCAGCAGCGTGGGCGGGAGAGCAGATACGCAGTATTTT	-	TRBV7-9	TRBJ2-3	TRBD2
CASSPTGTSRLETQYF	TGTGCCAGCAGTCCTACCGGGACTAGCAGATTGGAGACCCAGTACTTC	once	TRBV11-2	TRBJ2-5	TRBD2
CASSIGPTGLETQYF	TGTGCCAGTAGTATAGGGCCGACAGGGTTAGAGACCCAGTACTTC	-	TRBV19	TRBJ2-5	TRBD1
CASSQGTGRWSPLHF	TGTGCCAGCAGCCAAGGGACAGGGCGTTGGTCACCCCTCCACTTT	-	TRBV14	TRBJ1-6	TRBD1
CASSLRRGRDSPLHF	TGCGCCAGCAGCTTGAGAAGGGGCCGGGATTCACCCCTCCACTTT	-	TRBV5-1	TRBJ1-6	-
CASSLGPAGGREQFF	TGTGCCAGCAGCTTAGGGCCAGCGGGAGGGAGGGAGCAGTTCTTC	-	TRBV7-2	TRBJ2-1	TRBD2
CASSPERREGHNEQFF	TGTGCCAGCAGTCCCGAACGGCGGGAGGGCCACAATGAGCAGTTCTTC	once	TRBV27	TRBJ2-1	TRBD2
CASSLGDRALNTIYF	TGTGCCAGCAGCTTGGGGGACAGGGCCCTAAACACCATATATTTT	-	TRBV5-6	TRBJ1-3	TRBD1
CASSPQLAGGHEQYF	TGCGCCAGCAGTCCCCAACTAGCGGGAGGGCACGAGCAGTACTTC	-	TRBV5-1	TRBJ2-7	TRBD2